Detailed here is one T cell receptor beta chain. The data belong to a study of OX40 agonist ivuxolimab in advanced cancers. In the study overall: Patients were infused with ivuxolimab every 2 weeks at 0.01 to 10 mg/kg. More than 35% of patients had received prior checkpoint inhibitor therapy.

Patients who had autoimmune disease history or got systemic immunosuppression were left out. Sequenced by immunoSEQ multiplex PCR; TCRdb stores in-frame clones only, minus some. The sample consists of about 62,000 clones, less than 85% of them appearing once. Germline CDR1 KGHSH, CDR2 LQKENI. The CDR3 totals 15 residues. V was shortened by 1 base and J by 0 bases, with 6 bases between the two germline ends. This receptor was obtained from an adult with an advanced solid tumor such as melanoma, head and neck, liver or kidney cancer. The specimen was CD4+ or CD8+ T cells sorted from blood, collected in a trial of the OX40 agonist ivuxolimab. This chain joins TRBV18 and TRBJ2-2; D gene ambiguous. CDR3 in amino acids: CASSPQSTNTGELFF. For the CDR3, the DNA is TGTGCCAGCTCACCACAGTCGACGAACACCGGGGAGCTGTTTTTT.